A single sample is the source of the 30 T cell receptor beta chains below, sequenced in a study of cytotoxic CD8 clonotypes in ibrutinib-treated CLL. Here immunoSEQ multiplex PCR was the method, and the copy in TCRdb shows in-frame clones only, minus some. Found here are about 130,000 clones, around 84% of them singletons; the top ten hold 2.5% to 3.5%. The sample here was PBMCs, taken after 24 months of ibrutinib treatment. The receptors stem from a human donor with chronic lymphocytic leukemia.

The chain links TRBV27 to TRBJ2-3; 9 bases fit TRBD1. This CDR3 region has 18 residues. The ends lost 6 bases at V and 1 base at J; junction bases unmatched: 14. Per germline, CDR1 MNHEY and CDR2 SMNVEV (reference sequence). CDR3 nucleotide sequence: TGTGCCAGCAGGCAAGGGACAGGGCCCCACCTGCGCACAGATACGCAGTATTTT. This translates into CASRQGTGPHLRTDTQYF.

V is TRBV30 and J is TRBJ1-4; D not certain. The germline gives CDR1 GTSNPN, CDR2 SVGIG (reference sequence). The germline V and J ends were trimmed by 1 base and 3 bases, with 9 bases remaining between them. The CDR3 extends over 14 amino acids. DNA for the CDR3: TGTGCCTGGAGTGCAACTGGGGCTAATGAAAAACTGTTTTTT. Protein sequence: CAWSATGANEKLFF.

V gene TRBV7-9 combines with J gene TRBJ2-3; D unclear. This CDR3 spans 13 amino acids. V was cut by 3 bases and J by 3 bases, with 7 bases left in between. Germline V lookup: CDR1 SEHNR, CDR2 FQNEAQ (reference sequence). CDR3 sequence (DNA): TGTGCCAGCAGCTTCGACGGAACAGATACGCAGTATTTT. Protein product: CASSFDGTDTQYF. Filled out from reference TRBV7-9 and TRBJ2-3, the complete variable domain reads DTGVSQNPRHKITKRGQNVTFRCDPISEHNRLYWYRQTLGQGPEFLTYFQNEAQLEKSRLLSDRFSAERPKGSFSTLEIQRTEQGDSAMYLCASSFDGTDTQYFGPGTRLTVL.

The V and J genes are TRBV19 and TRBJ1-2, with 8 nucleotides matching TRBD1. The CDR3 totals 13 residues. In germline, CDR1 is LNHDA, CDR2 SQIVND (reference sequence). J was trimmed by 7 bases and V by 4 bases; bases with no gene match: 5. The CDR3 loop reads CASSNSRGLGYTF. CDR3 nucleotides: TGTGCCAGTAGTAATAGCAGGGGGCTTGGCTACACCTTC.

This chain uses TRBV6-5 with TRBJ2-7; TRBD1 matches 7 bases. CDR3 length: 14 residues. The germline V gene has CDR1 MNHEY and CDR2 SVGAGI. J gave up 1 base and V 4 bases, and 4 bases lay outside the gene matches. DNA of the CDR3: TGTGCCAGCAGTTCTACAGGGGCGTCCTACGAGCAGTACTTC. This codes for CASSSTGASYEQYF.

The gene calls are TRBV5-4 and TRBJ2-5; D is undetermined. V was shortened by 0 bases and J by 1 base, with 4 bases between the two germline ends. Looked up from germline, CDR1 is SGHNT and CDR2 is YYREEE (reference sequence). There are 13 residues in the CDR3. For the CDR3, the DNA is TGTGCCAGCAGCTTGGTTAGCCAAGAGACCCAGTACTTC. This gives the protein CASSLVSQETQYF.

This chain joins TRBV28 and TRBJ1-2, with D unclear. The CDR3 covers 11 residues. The ends were cut back, 4 bases at V and 5 bases at J, with 5 bases in the middle. The germline CDR1 and CDR2 sequences are MDHEN and SYDVKM. CDR3 coding DNA: TGTGCCAGCAGTTCAATATATGGCTACACCTTC. Its translation is CASSSIYGYTF.

The chain is built from TRBV10-3 and TRBJ1-2; tentatively, D is TRBD1 (5 bases). Trimming left V 2 bases short and J 6 bases short, with 10 bases between. Germline V gene sequence: CDR1 ENHRY, CDR2 SYGVKD. CDR3 length: 13 amino acids. CDR3 nucleotides: TGTGCCATCAGTGAGGAAGGGGCTGATGGCTACACCTTC. Amino acids: CAISEEGADGYTF.

This chain links TRBV13 with TRBJ1-4, with a tentative D call TRBD1 (5 bases). Trimming stripped 5 bases from V and 7 bases from J, with 14 bases between. This CDR3 has 14 residues. CDR1 is PRHDT, CDR2 FYEKMQ, per germline (reference sequence). In DNA form, the CDR3 reads TGTGCCAGCAGCCAAAGGACCCAGGGTGAAAAACTGTTTTTT. This translates into CASSQRTQGEKLFF.

The rearrangement joins TRBV19 to TRBJ1-2; the D is unclear. With 5 bases removed from V and 3 bases from J, the gap between germline ends came to 7 bases. The germline CDR1 and CDR2 sequences are LNHDA and SQIVND (reference sequence). The CDR3 is 12 amino acids. For the CDR3, the DNA is TGTGCCAGTAGTGTCGACTACTATGGCTACACCTTC. Amino acid sequence: CASSVDYYGYTF.

The J gene is TRBJ1-3, the V gene TRBV7-2, with TRBD1 matching 7 bases. CDR3 length: 14 amino acids. In germline, CDR1 is SGHTA, CDR2 FQGNSA. V lost 5 bases to trimming and J lost 3 bases; unmatched junction nucleotides: 4. The CDR3 bases are TGTGCCAGCAGCCGCGCAGGGGGTGGAAACACCATATATTTT. It translates to CASSRAGGGNTIYF.

This sequence joins TRBV19 and TRBJ1-5, with D uncertain. Trimming cost V 6 bases and J 3 bases, with 9 bases left between them. The CDR3 loop spans 13 amino acids. The germline gives CDR1 LNHDA, CDR2 SQIVND (reference sequence). The CDR3 sequence is CASSDGINQPQHF. For the CDR3, the DNA is TGTGCCAGTAGCGACGGGATCAATCAGCCCCAGCATTTT.

This chain joins TRBV10-3 and TRBJ2-1; TRBD1 agrees at 8 bases. After removal of 2 bases from V and 9 bases from J, the junction contained 0 bases not matched to a gene. This CDR3 region has 12 residues. Looked up from germline, CDR1 is ENHRY and CDR2 is SYGVKD. CDR3 in amino acids: CAISEDRGEQFF. CDR3 sequence (DNA): TGTGCCATCAGTGAGGACAGGGGTGAGCAGTTCTTC.

CDR3 DNA sequence: TGTGCCAGCGATTTCGGGGCAGGCTCCTACGAGCAGTACTTC. As protein: CASDFGAGSYEQYF. The chain is built from TRBV7-9 and TRBJ2-7; tentatively, D is TRBD1 or TRBD2 (5 bases each). Trimming shortened V by 8 bases and J by 0 bases, and 14 bases separated the two germline ends. The germline V gene encodes CDR1 SEHNR and CDR2 FQNEAQ (reference sequence). This CDR3 is 14 amino acids long.

The DNA of the CDR3 is TGTGCCAGCTCCCCAGGGCAGGGCTTTTACGAGCAGTACTTC. Its protein product is CASSPGQGFYEQYF. The chain employs TRBV18 and TRBJ2-7; weak D call: TRBD1 (5 bases). The germline V and J ends were trimmed by 6 bases and 4 bases, with 16 bases remaining between them. Per germline, CDR1 KGHSH and CDR2 LQKENI. The CDR3 has 14 residues.

This sequence joins TRBV5-4 and TRBJ2-2; maybe TRBD1 (6 bases). V shed 0 bases and J shed 4 bases, with 16 bases lying between them. In germline, CDR1 is SGHNT, CDR2 YYREEE (reference sequence). The CDR3 loop spans 17 amino acids. The CDR3 region is CASSLGQVTWGTGELFF. CDR3 sequence (DNA): TGTGCCAGCAGCTTGGGACAGGTCACCTGGGGCACCGGGGAGCTGTTTTTT.

This sequence joins TRBV4-1 and TRBJ2-3; TRBD1 matches 8 bases. The CDR3 has 17 amino acids. Germline V gene data show CDR1 as MGHRA and CDR2 as YSYEKL. Trimming took 1 base from V and 2 from J; bases not matched to a gene: 8. The CDR3 DNA follows: TGCGCCAGCAGCCAAGGGGGGACAGGCGAATTCACAGATACGCAGTATTTT. This sequence encodes CASSQGGTGEFTDTQYF.

The chain uses TRBV9 and TRBJ1-1; 8 bases agree with TRBD1. This CDR3 contains 15 residues. In germline, CDR1 is SGDLS, CDR2 YYNGEE. V shed 3 bases and J 4 bases; nucleotides not matched to a gene: 8. The CDR3 loop is CASSARGRGSTEAFF. The CDR3 nucleotides read TGTGCCAGCAGCGCCAGGGGGCGCGGATCCACTGAAGCTTTCTTT.

This sequence joins TRBV18 and TRBJ2-2, with D perhaps matching TRBD1 (6 bases). V lost 3 bases, J lost 5 bases, and 7 bases lay in between. Germline V gene data show CDR1 as KGHSH and CDR2 as LQKENI. The CDR3 loop spans 13 amino acids. The CDR3: CASSPGQTGELFF. CDR3 nucleotide sequence: TGTGCCAGCTCACCCGGACAGACCGGGGAGCTGTTTTTT.

This chain uses TRBV11-2 with TRBJ2-2, with a possible D match to TRBD1 (6 bases). The CDR3 is made up of 15 amino acids. Germline CDR1 is SGHAT and CDR2 is FQNNGV. With 5 bases removed from V and 0 bases from J, the gap between germline ends came to 10 bases. The DNA of the CDR3 is TGTGCCAGCAGCCGGGGACATTCGAACACCGGGGAGCTGTTTTTT. As protein: CASSRGHSNTGELFF.

The CDR3 here is CASSATVMNTEAFF. Written as DNA, the CDR3 is TGTGCCAGCAGCGCGACAGTAATGAACACTGAAGCTTTCTTT. The rearrangement joins TRBV2 to TRBJ1-1; D is perhaps TRBD1 (5 bases). Trimming took off 6 bases at V and 0 bases at J, with 11 bases between the two ends. The CDR3 runs 14 residues. Germline values: CDR1 SNHLY, CDR2 FYNNEI.

The CDR3 protein is CASSLGTVNTGELFF. In DNA form, the CDR3 reads TGCGCCAGCAGCCTCGGGACAGTGAACACCGGGGAGCTGTTTTTT. The chain carries TRBV5-1 and TRBJ2-2, with 7 bases lining up with TRBD1. This CDR3 comprises 15 residues. After removal of 4 bases from V and 1 base from J, the junction contained 4 bases not matched to a gene. The germline V gene has CDR1 SGHRS and CDR2 YFSETQ.

This clone has only one observation. J is TRBJ2-1 and V is TRBV6-5; D might be TRBD2 (6 bases). There are 12 residues in the CDR3. Deletions cut 5 bases from V and 8 bases from J, with 10 bases between. CDR1 is MNHEY, CDR2 SVGAGI, per germline. CDR3 sequence: CASSRGNDEQFF. In nucleotides, the CDR3 is TGTGCCAGCAGTCGCGGGAACGATGAGCAGTTCTTC.

The V call is TRBV12-1, the J call TRBJ1-6. TRBV12-1 is labeled a pseudogene. The CDR3 has 17 residues. The CDR3 DNA is TGTGCCAGCAGCTTAGAGGGTGGTTGCTCCTATAATTCACCCCTCCACTTT. Protein sequence: CASSLEGGCSYNSPLHF.

This chain connects TRBV5-1 to TRBJ2-5; D remains ambiguous. The germline V gene has CDR1 SGHRS and CDR2 YFSETQ. V was trimmed by 3 bases and J by 2 bases, leaving 5 bases between them. The CDR3 consists of 12 residues. The chain's CDR3 is CASSYRQETQYF. CDR3 DNA sequence: TGCGCCAGCAGCTATAGGCAAGAGACCCAGTACTTC.

The chain combines TRBV11-3 with TRBJ2-2, with unresolved D. V lost 2 bases, J lost 1 base, and 14 bases lay in between. The V gene's germline CDR1 is SGHNT and CDR2 YENEEA. There are 17 residues in the CDR3. The DNA for the CDR3 is TGTGCCAGCAGCTTATACCCCGCCAGGTTGAACACCGGGGAGCTGTTTTTT. Translating gives CASSLYPARLNTGELFF.

CDR3 loop: CAWSADSEAFF. The CDR3 region has the DNA TGTGCCTGGAGCGCGGACTCTGAAGCTTTCTTT. The J gene is TRBJ1-1, the V gene TRBV30, with D uncertain. The CDR3 covers 11 residues. Germline V gives CDR1 GTSNPN, CDR2 SVGIG (reference sequence). Between the trimmed V and J ends, which lost 3 bases and 6 bases, there was a span of 8 bases.

The genes are TRBV7-6 and TRBJ1-1; D is unresolved. In germline, CDR1 is SGHVS, CDR2 FNYEAQ. The CDR3 is 15 residues long. V was trimmed by 2 bases and J by 2 bases, leaving 12 bases between them. The chain's CDR3 is CASSLSGQLNTEAFF. CDR3 bases: TGTGCCAGCAGCTTATCAGGCCAGCTCAACACTGAAGCTTTCTTT.

This rearrangement joins TRBV11-2 to TRBJ2-1; 7 bases agree with TRBD2. The CDR3 consists of 14 residues. Per the germline V gene, CDR1 is SGHAT and CDR2 is FQNNGV. The V segment lost 7 bases and the J segment 8 bases; nucleotides outside the gene matches: 11. In DNA form, the CDR3 reads TGTGCCAGCACCGGGACTCGACTAGCCGATGAGCAGTTCTTC. Translating gives CASTGTRLADEQFF.

This chain joins TRBV11-2 and TRBJ2-1, with no clear D. Germline V lookup: CDR1 SGHAT, CDR2 FQNNGV. V lost 1 base and J lost 5, with 6 bases in between. The CDR3 has 13 amino acids. The CDR3 nucleotides read TGTGCCAGCAGCTTAGGTCGGAACAATGAGCAGTTCTTC. Its translation: CASSLGRNNEQFF.